These 30 T cell receptor beta chains were sequenced from one sample in a study of blood T cells in healthy people across ages (dated by TCRdb to 2013 to 2016). Libraries came from 5' RACE. This sample was sequenced with an Illumina HiSeq 2500. The second PCR ran for about 6 to 12 cycles and used a J-beta primer mix along with a sample-barcoded 5' primer. TCRdb's own reprocessing of the public reads used fastp at Q25 and MiXCR and kept productive beta chains. A single entry per CDR3 protein holds the most common genes and DNA from its merged rows. Recorded for this sample are about 800,000 distinct CDR3 sequences; approximately 25% of them occurred a single time. The ten largest clones add up to more than 3% of the sample. The sample was also linked to a second study, of T cells of mothers and their children.

Sequenced input: blood. The receptors come from a boy between 10 and 17 years old in good health.

The rearrangement joins TRBV4-1 to TRBJ2-7; D is possibly TRBD1 (6 bases). V lost 0 bases and J 3 bases, leaving 9 bases between the germline ends. The germline CDR1 and CDR2 sequences are MGHRA and YSYEKL. The CDR3 length is 14 residues. CDR3 nucleotide sequence: TGCGCCAGCAGCCAAGAAATACAGGGCTACGAGCAGTACTTC. Its protein is CASSQEIQGYEQYF.

This clonotype was counted only a few times. The chain's CDR3 is CASSLQGETYEQYF. The CDR3 DNA is TGTGCCAGCAGTTTGCAGGGGGAAACCTACGAGCAGTACTTC. The chain carries TRBV27 and TRBJ2-7; 7 bases map to TRBD1. Germline CDR1 is MNHEY and CDR2 is SMNVEV (reference sequence). V trimming: 3 bases; J trimming: 2 bases; junction bases outside the gene matches: 4. CDR3 size: 14 residues.

V gene TRBV29-1 combines with J gene TRBJ2-3; a possible D gene is TRBD2 (6 bases). Trimming took off 0 bases at V and 6 bases at J, with 22 bases between the two ends. CDR1 SQVTM and CDR2 ANQGSEA come from the germline V gene. The CDR3 runs 17 residues. CDR3 DNA: TGCAGCGTTGAAGAATCACGGGGGATCGGAGTTCGCGATACGCAGTATTTT. It specifies CSVEESRGIGVRDTQYF.

This clonotype was detected only a few times. This chain joins TRBV7-2 and TRBJ2-1, with a weak D call TRBD2 (6 bases). Looked up from germline, CDR1 is SGHTA and CDR2 is FQGNSA. Trimming pared 5 bases from V and 9 bases from J, leaving 14 bases between. The CDR3 contains 13 residues. The CDR3 spells CASSPYLASEQFF. CDR3 DNA: TGTGCCAGCAGCCCCTACCTAGCGAGTGAGCAGTTCTTC.

The V call is TRBV9, the J call TRBJ2-5; 8 bases align to TRBD2. TRBJ2-1 explains the end of the DNA better; the J call may be wrong. Per germline, CDR1 SGDLS and CDR2 YYNGEE. The CDR3 loop spans 14 amino acids. CDR3 DNA: TGTGCCAGCAGCGTAGAAGGACTAGCCTATGAGCAGTTCTTC. This gives the protein CASSVEGLAYEQFF.

The table lists this clonotype with many counts. The V gene is TRBV14, the J gene TRBJ2-5; possible D gene TRBD1, 7 bases. Germline assignment: CDR1 SGHDN and CDR2 FVKESK. The germline V and J ends were trimmed by 1 base and 5 bases, with 32 bases remaining between them. The CDR3 is 21 amino acids. CDR3 sequence reads: CASSQGLGTDGGGRIWETQYF. The CDR3 DNA reads as TGTGCCAGCAGCCAAGGCCTCGGGACGGACGGAGGGGGCCGTATTTGGGAGACCCAGTACTTC.

The J gene is TRBJ2-5, the V gene TRBV9; TRBD2 is a possible D gene (6 bases). Germline V gives CDR1 SGDLS, CDR2 YYNGEE. Trimming cost V 3 bases and J 4 bases, with 13 bases left between them. CDR3 length: 14 residues. The CDR3 bases are TGTGCCAGCAGCGGTCGGGACTCAGGAGAGACCCAGTACTTC. Residues: CASSGRDSGETQYF.

V is TRBV2 and J is TRBJ1-5; 7 nucleotides agree with TRBD1. The CDR3 covers 17 residues. V was clipped by 6 bases and J by 4 bases; unmatched bases: 15. CDR1 SNHLY and CDR2 FYNNEI come from the germline V gene. DNA of the CDR3: TGTGCCAGCAGCCCCCTAGGAGGACAGGCCCCGAATCAGCCCCAGCATTTT. It translates to CASSPLGGQAPNQPQHF.

The sample holds many counts of this clonotype. The J gene is TRBJ1-2, the V gene TRBV28; 10 bases fit TRBD1. Germline lookup yields CDR1 MDHEN and CDR2 SYDVKM. Germline trimming cut 6 bases from V and 8 bases from J; bases unmatched to any gene: 3. There are 12 residues in the CDR3. Here the CDR3 DNA reads TGTGCCAGCAGCCGGGACAGGGGCGGCTACACCTTC. This translates into CASSRDRGGYTF.

J is TRBJ2-7 and V is TRBV29-1; 9 bases line up with TRBD2. Germline-derived CDR1 and CDR2 are SQVTM and ANQGSEA. The CDR3 extends over 14 amino acids. V gave up 0 bases and J gave up 5 bases; unmatched junction bases: 5. Written as DNA, the CDR3 is TGCAGCGTTGAAGAAGGGCGCGGGAGGGACGAGCAGTACTTC. Protein sequence: CSVEEGRGRDEQYF.

This clonotype was observed at least ten times. This chain connects TRBV7-9 to TRBJ2-5; TRBD2 matches 8 bases. The CDR3 has 17 amino acids. The V gene's germline CDR1 is SEHNR and CDR2 FQNEAQ (reference sequence). Trimming took 5 bases from V and 2 from J; bases not matched to a gene: 13. CDR3: CASSRRILLAEQETQYF. In DNA, the CDR3 is TGTGCCAGCAGCCGTCGAATATTACTAGCGGAACAAGAGACCCAGTACTTC.

Of note for this clonotype: Compared with germline, one end of the junction differs, possibly owing to a read error. V and J are TRBV2 and TRBJ1-1; D unclear. The germline V gene encodes CDR1 SNHLY and CDR2 FYNNEI. CDR3 length: 15 amino acids. The CDR3 DNA reads as TGTGCCAGCAGTGTCCAGGCTCCCAGCACGACTGAAGCCTTCTTT. This translates into CASSVQAPSTTEAFF.

This clonotype was counted only a few times. As DNA, the CDR3 is TGTGCCAGCAGTCTCTCGGGACGGCGCGGGGGCACTGAAGCTTTCTTT. Translation: CASSLSGRRGGTEAFF. The V call is TRBV3-1, the J call TRBJ1-1; perhaps TRBD1 as D (5 bases). The CDR3 has 16 residues. Germline V lookup: CDR1 LGHDT, CDR2 YNNKEL (reference sequence). Trimming pared 6 bases from V and 4 bases from J, leaving 21 bases between. Combining the CDR3 with reference TRBV3-1 and TRBJ1-1 gives the whole variable domain DTAVSQTPKYLVTQMGNDKSIKCEQNLGHDTMYWYKQDSKKFLKIMFSYNNKELIINETVPNRFSPKSPDKAHLNLHINSLELGDSAVYFCASSLSGRRGGTEAFFGQGTRLTVV.

This clonotype was counted between two and nine times. The V gene is TRBV18, the J gene TRBJ1-4, with D possibly being TRBD1 (5 bases). Looked up from germline, CDR1 is KGHSH and CDR2 is LQKENI. Trimming removed 3 bases from V and 5 bases from J, with 10 bases in between. The CDR3 is made up of 14 amino acids. The CDR3 here is CASSPRDPNEKLFF. The CDR3 DNA follows: TGTGCCAGCTCACCCCGGGACCCAAATGAAAAACTGTTTTTT.

This rearrangement joins TRBV12-3 or TRBV12-4 to TRBJ2-4; 10 positions match TRBD1. The V and J ends lost 7 bases and 4 bases, in that order; junction bases with no gene match: 4. The length of the CDR3 is 14 residues. CDR3 sequence reads: CASTVGQGKNIQYF. Here the CDR3 DNA reads TGTGCCAGCACCGTGGGACAGGGGAAAAACATTCAGTACTTC.

The chain links TRBV29-1 to TRBJ2-7, with D perhaps matching TRBD1 (5 bases). The CDR3 is 13 amino acids. The germline V gene has CDR1 SQVTM and CDR2 ANQGSEA. Trimming removed 1 base from V and 0 bases from J, with 7 bases in between. CDR3 sequence (DNA): TGCAGCGTTGAAGCGCAGGGCTCCTACGAGCAGTACTTC. It encodes CSVEAQGSYEQYF.

This chain joins TRBV29-1 and TRBJ2-1, with TRBD2 matching 7 bases. V lost 2 bases to trimming and J lost 2 bases; unmatched junction nucleotides: 0. CDR3 length: 13 residues. The V gene's germline CDR1 is SQVTM and CDR2 ANQGSEA. The CDR3 coding sequence is TGCAGCGTTGAACTAGCGGCCTACAATGAGCAGTTCTTC. This sequence encodes CSVELAAYNEQFF.

In this sample, this clonotype turned up a few times. This chain connects TRBV6-2 or TRBV6-3 to TRBJ2-4; a weak D match, TRBD2 (6 bases). V lost 4 bases, J lost 5 bases, and 12 bases lay in between. In germline, CDR1 is MNHEY, CDR2 SVGEGT. This CDR3 region has 14 residues. CDR3 bases: TGTGCCAGCAGTTCAATGGGGACTGAAAACATTCAGTACTTC. Translation gives CASSSMGTENIQYF.

CDR3 nucleotide sequence: TGCGCCAGCAGCTCAAACCTTGGGGGGGTCGGCTACACCTTC. It yields the protein CASSSNLGGVGYTF. The chain recombines TRBV5-1 with TRBJ1-2, with TRBD1 as a possible D gene (5 bases). The CDR3 totals 14 residues. CDR1 SGHRS and CDR2 YFSETQ come from the germline V gene. Trimming left V 3 bases short and J 8 bases short, with 17 bases between. The whole variable domain, remainder taken from reference TRBV5-1 and TRBJ1-2, is KAGVTQTPRYLIKTRGQQVTLSCSPISGHRSVSWYQQTPGQGLQFLFEYFSETQRNKGNFPGRFSGRQFSNSRSEMNVSTLELGDSALYLCASSSNLGGVGYTFGSGTRLTVV.

The chain couples TRBV4-2 to TRBJ2-1; TRBD2 aligns across 7 bases. The CDR3 runs 15 residues. Trimming took 0 bases from V and 9 from J; bases not matched to a gene: 8. Germline V gives CDR1 LGHNA, CDR2 YNFKEQ. The CDR3 bases are TGTGCCAGCAGCCAAGAGGAAGGCGCGGGAGTTGAGCAGTTCTTC. Translation: CASSQEEGAGVEQFF.

The chain has TRBV11-2 and TRBJ1-6, with unresolved D. Germline CDR1 SGHAT, CDR2 FQNNGV. The CDR3 has 15 amino acids. V was pared by 1 base and J by 3 bases, with 7 bases between. This CDR3 is CASSLGRDYNSPLHF. The CDR3 DNA sequence: TGTGCCAGCAGCTTAGGGCGGGACTATAATTCACCCCTCCACTTT.

The chain uses TRBV7-9 and TRBJ2-1, with D possibly matching TRBD2 (7 bases). V was cut by 8 bases and J by 3 bases, with 17 bases left in between. This CDR3 is 15 amino acids long. From germline, CDR1 is SEHNR and CDR2 FQNEAQ (reference sequence). CDR3 sequence: CASPGGSYLYNEQFF. CDR3 bases: TGTGCCAGCCCGGGGGGCTCCTATCTCTACAATGAGCAGTTCTTC. The full variable domain, with the rest looked up from reference TRBV7-9 and TRBJ2-1, is DTGVSQNPRHKITKRGQNVTFRCDPISEHNRLYWYRQTLGQGPEFLTYFQNEAQLEKSRLLSDRFSAERPKGSFSTLEIQRTEQGDSAMYLCASPGGSYLYNEQFFGPGTRLTVL.

This clonotype was found a few times. DNA for the CDR3: TGTGCCAGCAGTTACTTCGGGGGTGACGGCTCCTACGAGCAGTACTTC. Translation: CASSYFGGDGSYEQYF. The rearrangement uses TRBV6-6 and TRBJ2-5, with a weak D call TRBD2 (6 bases). The DNA end favors TRBJ2-7, so the J call may be wrong. CDR3 length: 16 amino acids. CDR1 and CDR2 from the germline V gene are MNHNY and SVGAGI (reference sequence).

The chain links TRBV6-2 or TRBV6-3 to TRBJ1-2, with TRBD1 as a possible D gene (6 bases). The CDR3 extends over 15 amino acids. The V end lost 7 bases, the J end lost 3 bases, and 18 bases lay between the germline ends. CDR1 is MNHEY and CDR2 is SVGEGT in the germline V gene. The DNA of the CDR3 is TGTGCCAGCACCAAGCTTAGACAGGCGCACTATGGCTACACCTTC. This translates into CASTKLRQAHYGYTF.

This clonotype was counted a few times. This chain joins TRBV7-8 and TRBJ2-5; the match to TRBD2 covers 7 bases. The CDR3 totals 14 residues. Germline V gives CDR1 SGHVS, CDR2 FQNEAQ. Trimming at V came to 6 bases and at J to 2 bases, leaving 6 bases not matched to a gene. The CDR3 protein is CASSRPGLQETQYF. DNA for the CDR3: TGTGCCAGCAGTCGACCGGGACTACAAGAGACCCAGTACTTC. Full variable domain (rest looked up from reference TRBV7-8 and TRBJ2-5): GAGVSQSPRYKVAKRGQDVALRCDPISGHVSLFWYQQALGQGPEFLTYFQNEAQLDKSGLPSDRFFAERPEGSVSTLKIQRTQQEDSAVYLCASSRPGLQETQYFGPGTRLLVL.

The V gene is TRBV5-1, the J gene TRBJ2-1; D perhaps matches TRBD2 (5 bases). The germline CDR1 and CDR2 sequences are SGHRS and YFSETQ. The CDR3 has 12 residues. V lost 2 bases and J 8 bases, leaving 8 bases between the germline ends. The CDR3 reads CASSFVGDEQFF. CDR3 sequence (DNA): TGCGCCAGCAGCTTCGTGGGAGATGAGCAGTTCTTC.

The rearrangement joins TRBV18 to TRBJ1-3, with no clear D. V lost 3 bases, J lost 4 bases, and 10 bases lay in between. The CDR3 runs to 14 residues. Germline lookup yields CDR1 KGHSH and CDR2 LQKENI. The CDR3 DNA follows: TGTGCCAGCTCACCCACGGAGCACGGAAACACCATATATTTT. Amino acids: CASSPTEHGNTIYF.

This clonotype was seen only a few times. The genes are TRBV7-3 and TRBJ1-1; D gene uncertain. The V end lost 5 bases, the J end lost 6 bases, and 13 bases lay between the germline ends. The germline CDR1 and CDR2 sequences are SGHTA and FQGTGA. The CDR3 length is 13 residues. The CDR3 bases are TGTGCCAGCAGCCGTCTCTTCGGATCTGAAGCTTTCTTT. Translating gives CASSRLFGSEAFF.

The gene calls are TRBV4-3 and TRBJ2-7; 8 bases line up with TRBD1. In germline, CDR1 is LGHNA, CDR2 YSLEER. With 3 bases clipped from V and 6 bases from J, the junction kept 10 bases outside the gene matches. The CDR3 extends over 15 amino acids. CDR3 protein: CASSQLEDRVGEQYF. The DNA for the CDR3 is TGCGCCAGCAGCCAGCTCGAGGACAGGGTCGGCGAGCAGTACTTC.

V is TRBV7-2 and J is TRBJ2-5; 7 bases match TRBD2. CDR3 size: 16 residues. V was pared by 5 bases and J by 2 bases, with 11 bases of the junction left unmatched. The germline V gene encodes CDR1 SGHTA and CDR2 FQGNSA. The CDR3 is CASSPDGERGQETQYF. In DNA form, the CDR3 reads TGTGCCAGCAGCCCAGACGGAGAGCGGGGACAAGAGACCCAGTACTTC.